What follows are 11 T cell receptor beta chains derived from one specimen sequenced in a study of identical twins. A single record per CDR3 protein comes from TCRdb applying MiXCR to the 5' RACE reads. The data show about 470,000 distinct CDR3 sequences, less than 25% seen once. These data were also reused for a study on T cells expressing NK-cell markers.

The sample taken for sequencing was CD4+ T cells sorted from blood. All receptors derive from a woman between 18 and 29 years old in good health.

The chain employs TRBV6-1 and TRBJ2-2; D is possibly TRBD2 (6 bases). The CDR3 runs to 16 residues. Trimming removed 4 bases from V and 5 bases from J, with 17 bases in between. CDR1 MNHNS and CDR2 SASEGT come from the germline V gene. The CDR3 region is CASSVRRMEGTGELFF. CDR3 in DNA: TGTGCCAGCAGTGTCCGGCGCATGGAGGGGACCGGGGAGCTGTTTTTT.

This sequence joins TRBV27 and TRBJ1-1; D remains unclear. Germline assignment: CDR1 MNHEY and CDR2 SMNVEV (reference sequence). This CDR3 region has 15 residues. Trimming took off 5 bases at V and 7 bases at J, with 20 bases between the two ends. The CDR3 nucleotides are TGTGCCAGCAGTCCCCGACCGGACGTGGCCCTTGAAGCTTTCTTT. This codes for CASSPRPDVALEAFF.

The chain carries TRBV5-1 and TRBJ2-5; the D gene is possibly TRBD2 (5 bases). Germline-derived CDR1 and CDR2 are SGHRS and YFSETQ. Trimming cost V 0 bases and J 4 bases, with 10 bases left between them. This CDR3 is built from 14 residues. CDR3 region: CASSLGGFAETQYF. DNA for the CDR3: TGCGCCAGCAGCTTGGGCGGGTTCGCAGAGACCCAGTACTTC.

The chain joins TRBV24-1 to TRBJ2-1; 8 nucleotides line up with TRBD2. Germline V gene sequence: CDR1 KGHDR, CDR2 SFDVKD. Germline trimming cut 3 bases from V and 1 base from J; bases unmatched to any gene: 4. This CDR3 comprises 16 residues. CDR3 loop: CATSDSIAGSYNEQFF. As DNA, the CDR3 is TGTGCCACCAGTGATAGCATAGCGGGGTCCTACAATGAGCAGTTCTTC.

CDR3 nucleotide sequence: TGTGCCAGCAGCCAACCGGGGCAGAGGAGCACAGATACGCAGTATTTT. This gives the protein CASSQPGQRSTDTQYF. The genes are TRBV3-1 and TRBJ2-3; D may match TRBD1 or TRBD2 (5 bases each). With 2 bases removed from V and 0 bases from J, the gap between germline ends came to 12 bases. Germline V gene data show CDR1 as LGHDT and CDR2 as YNNKEL (reference sequence). CDR3 size: 16 residues.

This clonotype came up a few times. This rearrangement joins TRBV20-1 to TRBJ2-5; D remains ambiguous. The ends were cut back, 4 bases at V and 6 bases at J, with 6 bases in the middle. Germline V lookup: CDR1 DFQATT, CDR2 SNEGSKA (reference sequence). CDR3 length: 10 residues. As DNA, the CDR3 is TGCAGTGCTATGAGGCAGACCCAGTACTTC. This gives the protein CSAMRQTQYF.

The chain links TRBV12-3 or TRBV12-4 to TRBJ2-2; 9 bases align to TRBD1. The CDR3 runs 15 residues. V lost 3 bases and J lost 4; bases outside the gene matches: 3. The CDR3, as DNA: TGTGCCAGCAGTTTGGGGACAGGGACCACCGGGGAGCTGTTTTTT. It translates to CASSLGTGTTGELFF.

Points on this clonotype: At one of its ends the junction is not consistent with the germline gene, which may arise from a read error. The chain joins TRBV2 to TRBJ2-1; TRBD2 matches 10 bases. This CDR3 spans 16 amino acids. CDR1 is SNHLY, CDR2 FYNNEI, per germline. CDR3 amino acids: CASRLAGSTNYIEQFF. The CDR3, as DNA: TGTGCCAGCAGACTAGCGGGGTCGACCAATTACATTGAGCAGTTCTTC.

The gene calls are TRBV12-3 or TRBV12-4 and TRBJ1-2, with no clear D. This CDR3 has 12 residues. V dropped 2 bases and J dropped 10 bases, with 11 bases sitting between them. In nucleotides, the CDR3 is TGTGCCAGCAGTTTAAGGGAAACTTACTACACCTTC. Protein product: CASSLRETYYTF.

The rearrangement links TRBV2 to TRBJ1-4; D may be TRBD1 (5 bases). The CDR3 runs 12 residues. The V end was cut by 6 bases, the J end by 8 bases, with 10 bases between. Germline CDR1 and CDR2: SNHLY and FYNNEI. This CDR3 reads CASRKGKEKLFF. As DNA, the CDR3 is TGTGCCAGCAGAAAGGGGAAGGAAAAACTGTTTTTT.

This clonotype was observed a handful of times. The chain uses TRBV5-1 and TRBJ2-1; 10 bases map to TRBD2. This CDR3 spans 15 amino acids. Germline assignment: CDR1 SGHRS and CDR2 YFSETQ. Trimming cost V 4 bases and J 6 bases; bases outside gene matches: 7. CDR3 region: CASSLTSGTLNEQFF. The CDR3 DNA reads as TGCGCCAGCAGCCTAACTAGCGGGACTCTCAATGAGCAGTTCTTC.